This T cell receptor beta chain stems from a study of regulatory T cells in long-lasting Graves disease. Broader study findings: Thyroid tissue went unstudied; only peripheral blood was examined. Persistent patients shared more public clonotypes (fewer than 3,000) than newly diagnosed patients (about 1,000). TRBV28, TRBJ1-2 and TRBJ2-5 emerged as the favored segments in persistent disease. Few sampled subjects may have lowered accuracy.

The sample's time point: persistent/refractory GD, antithyroid drugs over 5 years with positive TRAb. The TCR library was made from RNA that had been extracted from PBMCs in TRIzol. Both iRepertoire HTBI primers and Arm-PCR of CDR3 regions were used to build the TCR beta libraries. TCRdb analysed the multiplex PCR reads with MiXCR anew, one entry per CDR3 protein. Here the sample spans 650,000 to 700,000 distinct CDR3 sequences, 25% to 35% being singletons. Germline CDR1 MNHNS, CDR2 SASEGT. This CDR3 contains 11 residues. V dropped 11 bases and J dropped 2 bases, with 10 bases sitting between them. This clonotype has just a few counts. What it binds is not known.

The source of this sequence is a female donor with Graves disease. The V and J genes are TRBV6-1 and TRBJ2-7; D uncertain. Sample: peripheral blood mononuclear cells (PBMCs), taken when the disease was refractory, from a patient treated with antithyroid drugs. The CDR3 DNA is TGTGCCGCCCGCGGAACCTACGAGCAGTACTTC. Its protein product is CAARGTYEQYF.